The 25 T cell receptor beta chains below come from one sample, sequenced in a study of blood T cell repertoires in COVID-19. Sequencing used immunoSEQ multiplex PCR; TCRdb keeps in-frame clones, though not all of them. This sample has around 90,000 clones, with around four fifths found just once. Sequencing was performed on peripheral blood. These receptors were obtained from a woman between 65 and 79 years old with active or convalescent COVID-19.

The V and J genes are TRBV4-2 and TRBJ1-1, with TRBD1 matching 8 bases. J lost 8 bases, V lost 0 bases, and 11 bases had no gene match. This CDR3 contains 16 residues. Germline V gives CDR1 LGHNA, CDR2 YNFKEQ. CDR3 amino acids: CASSQESGQGIIEAFF. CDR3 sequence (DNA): TGTGCCAGCAGCCAAGAATCAGGACAGGGTATCATAGAAGCTTTCTTT.

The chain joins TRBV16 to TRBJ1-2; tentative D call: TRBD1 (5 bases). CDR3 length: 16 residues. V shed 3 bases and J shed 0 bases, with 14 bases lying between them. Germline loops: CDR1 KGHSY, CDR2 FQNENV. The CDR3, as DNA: TGTGCCAGCAGCCAGGGACTGACATTAGCTAACTATGGCTACACCTTC. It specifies CASSQGLTLANYGYTF.

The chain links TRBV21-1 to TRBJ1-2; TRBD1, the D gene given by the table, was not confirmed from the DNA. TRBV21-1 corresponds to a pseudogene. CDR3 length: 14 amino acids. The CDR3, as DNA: TGTGCCAGCAGCAAAATCGAGACAGGGAATGGCTACACCTTC. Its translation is CASSKIETGNGYTF.

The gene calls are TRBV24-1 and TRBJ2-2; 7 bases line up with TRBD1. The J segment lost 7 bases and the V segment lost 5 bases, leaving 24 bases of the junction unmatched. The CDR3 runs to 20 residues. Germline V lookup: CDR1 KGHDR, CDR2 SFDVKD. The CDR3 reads CATSGFLVRGRGGDSGELFF. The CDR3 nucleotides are TGTGCCACCAGTGGTTTCTTAGTGAGGGGAAGAGGTGGGGACAGCGGGGAGCTGTTTTTT.

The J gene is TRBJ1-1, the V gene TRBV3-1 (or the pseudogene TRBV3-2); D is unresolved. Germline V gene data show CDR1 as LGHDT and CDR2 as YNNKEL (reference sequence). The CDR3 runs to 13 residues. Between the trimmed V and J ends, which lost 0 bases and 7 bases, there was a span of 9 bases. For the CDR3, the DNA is TGTGCCAGCAGCCAAGATACCGGGGTTGAAGCTTTCTTT. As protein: CASSQDTGVEAFF.

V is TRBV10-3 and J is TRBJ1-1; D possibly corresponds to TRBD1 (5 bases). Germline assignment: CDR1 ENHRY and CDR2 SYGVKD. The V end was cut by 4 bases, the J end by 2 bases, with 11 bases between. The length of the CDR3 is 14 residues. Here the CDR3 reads CAISGGGENTEAFF. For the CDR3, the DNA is TGTGCCATCAGTGGTGGAGGGGAAAACACTGAAGCTTTCTTT.

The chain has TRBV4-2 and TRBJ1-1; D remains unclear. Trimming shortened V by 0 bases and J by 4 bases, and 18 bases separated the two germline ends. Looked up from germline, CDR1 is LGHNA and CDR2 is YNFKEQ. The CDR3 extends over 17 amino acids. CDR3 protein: CASSQDTQVILSTEAFF. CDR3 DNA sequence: TGTGCCAGCAGCCAAGATACCCAGGTGATCCTTAGCACTGAAGCTTTCTTT.

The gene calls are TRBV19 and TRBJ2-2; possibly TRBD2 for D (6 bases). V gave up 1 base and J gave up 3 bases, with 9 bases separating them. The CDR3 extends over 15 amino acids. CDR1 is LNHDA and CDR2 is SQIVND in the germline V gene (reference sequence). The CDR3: CASSIGRGYTGELFF. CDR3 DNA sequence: TGTGCCAGTAGTATAGGTCGGGGGTACACCGGGGAGCTGTTTTTT. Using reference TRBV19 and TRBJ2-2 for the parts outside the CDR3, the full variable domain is DGGITQSPKYLFRKEGQNVTLSCEQNLNHDAMYWYRQDPGQGLRLIYYSQIVNDFQKGDIAEGYSVSREKKESFPLTVTSAQKNPTAFYLCASSIGRGYTGELFFGEGSRLTVL.

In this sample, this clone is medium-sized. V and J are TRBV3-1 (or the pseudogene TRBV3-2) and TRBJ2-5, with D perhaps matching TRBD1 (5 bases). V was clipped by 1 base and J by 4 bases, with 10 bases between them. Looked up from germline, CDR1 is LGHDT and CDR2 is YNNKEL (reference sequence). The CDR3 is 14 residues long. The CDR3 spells CASSQVAGIETQYF. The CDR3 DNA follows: TGTGCCAGCAGCCAAGTAGCAGGGATAGAGACCCAGTACTTC.

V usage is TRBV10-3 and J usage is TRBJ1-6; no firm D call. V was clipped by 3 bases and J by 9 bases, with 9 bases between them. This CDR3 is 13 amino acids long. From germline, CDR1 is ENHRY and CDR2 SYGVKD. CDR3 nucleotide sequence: TGTGCCATCAGTGATAAGAGTCCTTCACCCCTCCACTTT. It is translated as CAISDKSPSPLHF.

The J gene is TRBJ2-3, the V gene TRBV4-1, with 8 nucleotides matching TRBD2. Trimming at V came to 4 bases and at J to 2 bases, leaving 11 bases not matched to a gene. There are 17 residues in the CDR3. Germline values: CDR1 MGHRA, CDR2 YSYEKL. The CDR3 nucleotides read TGCGCCAGCAGCCCAGGGAGGGGCGGGGGGAACACAGATACGCAGTATTTT. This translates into CASSPGRGGGNTDTQYF.

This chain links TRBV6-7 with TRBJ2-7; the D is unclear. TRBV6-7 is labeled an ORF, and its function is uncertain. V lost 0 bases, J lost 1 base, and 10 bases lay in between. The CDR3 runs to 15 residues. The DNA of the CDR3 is TGTGCCAGCAGTTACTCGAAGTCGCGATCCTACGAGCAGTACTTC. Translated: CASSYSKSRSYEQYF.

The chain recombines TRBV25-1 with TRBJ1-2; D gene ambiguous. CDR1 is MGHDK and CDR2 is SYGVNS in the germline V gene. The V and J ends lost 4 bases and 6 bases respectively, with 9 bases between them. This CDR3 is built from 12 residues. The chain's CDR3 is CASSGSGNGYTF. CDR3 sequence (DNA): TGTGCCAGCAGTGGTTCCGGGAATGGCTACACCTTC.

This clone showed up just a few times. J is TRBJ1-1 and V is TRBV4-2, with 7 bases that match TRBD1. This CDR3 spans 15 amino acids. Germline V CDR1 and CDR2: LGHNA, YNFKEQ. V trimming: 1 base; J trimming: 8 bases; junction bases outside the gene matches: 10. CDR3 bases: TGTGCCAGCAGCCAAGGTCGAGAGGGGGCGAAGGAAGCTTTCTTT. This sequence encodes CASSQGREGAKEAFF.

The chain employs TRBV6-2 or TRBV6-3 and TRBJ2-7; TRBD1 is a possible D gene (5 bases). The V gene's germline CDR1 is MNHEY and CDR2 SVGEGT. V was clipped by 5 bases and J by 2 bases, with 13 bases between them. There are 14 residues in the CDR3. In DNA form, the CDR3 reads TGTGCCAGCAGTCACCCTTTGGGGCCCTACGAGCAGTACTTC. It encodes CASSHPLGPYEQYF.

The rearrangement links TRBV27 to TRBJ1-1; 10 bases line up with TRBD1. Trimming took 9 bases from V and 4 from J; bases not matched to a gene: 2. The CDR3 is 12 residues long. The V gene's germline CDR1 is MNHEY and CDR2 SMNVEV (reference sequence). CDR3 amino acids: CASRDRGTEAFF. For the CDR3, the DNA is TGTGCCAGTAGGGACAGGGGCACTGAAGCTTTCTTT.

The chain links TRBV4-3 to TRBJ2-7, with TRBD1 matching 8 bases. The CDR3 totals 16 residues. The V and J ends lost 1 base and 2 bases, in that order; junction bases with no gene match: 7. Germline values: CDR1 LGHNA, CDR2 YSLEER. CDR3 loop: CASSQGRDRPTYEQYF. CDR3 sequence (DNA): TGCGCCAGCAGCCAAGGAAGGGACAGGCCGACCTACGAGCAGTACTTC.

The CDR3 nucleotides are TGCGCCAGCAGCTCAGGGGACAGGGGGCCTCAAGAGACCCAGTACTTC. Protein product: CASSSGDRGPQETQYF. V and J are TRBV5-1 and TRBJ2-5; 12 bases are a match to TRBD1. The ends lost 3 bases at V and 2 bases at J; junction bases unmatched: 5. CDR1 and CDR2 (germline): SGHRS, YFSETQ. The CDR3 sequence is 16 residues long. Combining the CDR3 with reference TRBV5-1 and TRBJ2-5 gives the whole variable domain KAGVTQTPRYLIKTRGQQVTLSCSPISGHRSVSWYQQTPGQGLQFLFEYFSETQRNKGNFPGRFSGRQFSNSRSEMNVSTLELGDSALYLCASSSGDRGPQETQYFGPGTRLLVL.

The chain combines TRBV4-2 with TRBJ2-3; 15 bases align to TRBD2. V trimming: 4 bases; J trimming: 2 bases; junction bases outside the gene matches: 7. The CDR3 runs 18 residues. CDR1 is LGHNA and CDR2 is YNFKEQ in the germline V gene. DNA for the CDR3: TGTGCCAGCAGCCCGGGACTAGCGGGGGGCGGATACACAGATACGCAGTATTTT. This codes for CASSPGLAGGGYTDTQYF.

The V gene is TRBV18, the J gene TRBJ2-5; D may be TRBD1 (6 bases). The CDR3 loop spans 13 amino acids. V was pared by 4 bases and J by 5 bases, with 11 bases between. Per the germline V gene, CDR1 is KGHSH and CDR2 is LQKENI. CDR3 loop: CASSQQGMETQYF. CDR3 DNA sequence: TGTGCCAGCTCACAACAGGGTATGGAGACCCAGTACTTC.

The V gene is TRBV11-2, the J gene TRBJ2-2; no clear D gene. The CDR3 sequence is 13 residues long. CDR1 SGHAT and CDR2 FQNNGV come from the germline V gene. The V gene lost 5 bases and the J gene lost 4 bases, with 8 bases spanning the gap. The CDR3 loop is CASSPTVTGELFF. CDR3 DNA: TGTGCCAGCAGCCCCACAGTCACCGGGGAGCTGTTTTTT.

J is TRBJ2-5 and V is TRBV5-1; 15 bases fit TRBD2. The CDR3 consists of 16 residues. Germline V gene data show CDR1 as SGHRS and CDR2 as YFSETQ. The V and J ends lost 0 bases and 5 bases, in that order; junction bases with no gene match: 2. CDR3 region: CASSLGTSGGAETQYF. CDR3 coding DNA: TGCGCCAGCAGCTTGGGGACTAGCGGGGGGGCGGAGACCCAGTACTTC.

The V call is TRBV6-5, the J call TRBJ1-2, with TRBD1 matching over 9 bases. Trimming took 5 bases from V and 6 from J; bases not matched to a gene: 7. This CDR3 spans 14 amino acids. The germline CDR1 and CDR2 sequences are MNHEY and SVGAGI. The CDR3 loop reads CASSSTGGGDGYTF. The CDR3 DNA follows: TGTGCCAGCAGTAGCACAGGGGGCGGCGATGGCTACACCTTC.

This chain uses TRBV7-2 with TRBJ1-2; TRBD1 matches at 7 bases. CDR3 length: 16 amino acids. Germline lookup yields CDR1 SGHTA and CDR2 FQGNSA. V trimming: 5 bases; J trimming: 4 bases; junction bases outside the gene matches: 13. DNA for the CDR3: TGTGCCAGCAGCCGTGACAGGGACCCGCGGGCCTATGGCTACACCTTC. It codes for CASSRDRDPRAYGYTF. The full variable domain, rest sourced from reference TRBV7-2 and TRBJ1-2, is GAGVSQSPSNKVTEKGKDVELRCDPISGHTALYWYRQSLGQGLEFLIYFQGNSAPDKSGLPSDRFSAERTGGSVSTLTIQRTQQEDSAVYLCASSRDRDPRAYGYTFGSGTRLTVV.

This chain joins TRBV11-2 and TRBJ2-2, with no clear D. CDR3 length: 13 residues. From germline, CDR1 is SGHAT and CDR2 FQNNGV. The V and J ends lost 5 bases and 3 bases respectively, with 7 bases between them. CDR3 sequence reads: CASSISDTGELFF. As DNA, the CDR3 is TGTGCCAGCAGCATATCAGACACCGGGGAGCTGTTTTTT.